This T cell receptor (beta chain) was identified during a study of radiotherapy plus CTLA-4 blockade in lung cancer. Trimming pared 2 bases from V and 14 bases from J, leaving 14 bases between. This CDR3 contains 12 residues. Germline V CDR1 and CDR2: MNHEY, SMNVEV (reference sequence). Sequencing used immunoSEQ multiplex PCR; TCRdb keeps in-frame clones, though not all of them. This table has roughly 130,000 clones, 80% to 90% appearing once. The specimen was peripheral blood, collected from a patient treated with radiotherapy plus ipilimumab. This chain connects TRBV27 to TRBJ2-3; D is undetermined. The source of this sequence is a human donor with non-small cell lung cancer that progressed on radiotherapy plus ipilimumab. CDR3 sequence (DNA): TGTGCCAGCAGTTTAGGTGGTGGTGAGGCGTATTTT. It translates to CASSLGGGEAYF.